These T cell receptor beta chains were read from a single sample in a study of T cells after yellow fever vaccination. Via MiXCR, TCRdb re-called the 5' RACE reads, giving one row per CDR3 protein. Of under 400,000 distinct CDR3 sequences listed, 12% are singletons. Sequenced here: CD4+ T cells sorted from PBMCs, sampled 15 days after the yellow fever booster vaccination. All receptors derive from a man aged 18 to 30 who received the YFV17D yellow fever vaccine. Both conserved end residues are part of each CDR3. A D gene is named only where the DNA matches it firmly. Clone size is stated in some rows and not others, as once, few, many or a class when expanded.

v_call	clone_size	d_call	j_call	cdr3_aa	cdr3_nt
TRBV9	few	.	TRBJ2-3	CASSPGPRGANTDTQYF	TGTGCCAGCAGTCCCGGCCCCCGGGGGGCCAACACAGATACGCAGTATTTT
TRBV12-3/TRBV12-4	few	.	TRBJ2-2	CASSPGDGYTGELFF	TGTGCCAGCAGTCCGGGCGACGGGTACACCGGGGAGCTGTTTTTT
TRBV7-2	.	.	TRBJ2-3	CASLTGISLDTQYF	TGTGCCAGCTTGACGGGGATCTCATTGGATACGCAGTATTTT
TRBV28	.	.	TRBJ2-5	CASRAPSAGEETQYF	TGTGCCAGCAGGGCTCCTAGCGCCGGGGAGGAGACCCAGTACTTC
TRBV20-1	many	.	TRBJ2-7	CSASKAGAREQYF	TGCAGTGCTAGTAAGGCAGGGGCGAGGGAGCAGTACTTC
TRBV4-1	few	.	TRBJ2-4	CASRGFIGNRDIQYF	TGCGCCAGCAGGGGTTTTATCGGGAATAGAGACATTCAGTACTTC
TRBV6-1	.	.	TRBJ2-5	CASSERRGETQYF	TGTGCCAGCAGTGAGAGAAGGGGAGAGACCCAGTACTTC
TRBV5-1	.	.	TRBJ2-2	CASSLSPLRAGELFF	TGCGCCAGCAGCTTGTCGCCCTTAAGGGCCGGGGAGCTGTTTTTT
TRBV4-1	.	.	TRBJ1-6	CASSHPVQGRGSPLHF	TGCGCCAGCAGCCACCCTGTACAGGGAAGGGGTTCACCCCTCCACTTT
TRBV20-1	few	TRBD2	TRBJ2-3	CSATPGRGSTDTQYF	TGCAGTGCTACCCCGGGGCGGGGGAGCACAGATACGCAGTATTTT
TRBV5-1	.	TRBD2	TRBJ2-7	CASSLGSGGYEQYF	TGCGCCAGCAGCTTGGGTAGCGGGGGCTACGAGCAGTACTTC
TRBV6-5	.	.	TRBJ1-1	CASSYWDGTEAFF	TGTGCCAGCAGTTACTGGGACGGCACTGAAGCTTTCTTT
TRBV5-1	many	.	TRBJ1-2	CASSLNAGSVYGYTF	TGCGCCAGCAGCTTGAATGCAGGGTCGGTCTATGGCTACACCTTC
TRBV7-2	.	TRBD1	TRBJ2-1	CASSLGTGLSFEQFF	TGTGCCAGCAGCTTAGGGACAGGGTTATCTTTTGAGCAGTTCTTC
TRBV12-3/TRBV12-4	few	.	TRBJ1-1	CASRAQGNTEAFF	TGTGCCAGCAGGGCACAGGGGAACACTGAAGCTTTCTTT
TRBV9	.	.	TRBJ2-5	CASSVVAGQETQYF	TGTGCCAGCAGCGTAGTTGCAGGTCAAGAGACCCAGTACTTC
TRBV9	many	.	TRBJ1-1	CASSGRGGNTEAFF	TGTGCCAGCAGCGGCAGGGGCGGGAACACTGAAGCTTTCTTT
TRBV10-3	.	TRBD1	TRBJ1-5	CAIATGLNQPQHF	TGTGCCATAGCGACAGGGCTAAATCAGCCCCAGCATTTT
TRBV24-1	.	.	TRBJ2-1	CATADSPNEQFF	TGTGCCACCGCGGACAGCCCGAATGAGCAGTTCTTC
TRBV7-6	.	TRBD1	TRBJ1-6	CASSSTPGQGFLSYNSPLHF	TGTGCCAGCAGCTCCACCCCGGGACAGGGTTTTCTCTCCTATAATTCACCCCTCCACTTT
TRBV20-1	.	TRBD2	TRBJ2-5	CSANSLSGGNQETQYF	TGCAGTGCTAATTCCCTAAGCGGGGGGAACCAAGAGACCCAGTACTTC
TRBV7-9	few	TRBD1	TRBJ1-1	CASSSGGLGEAFF	TGTGCCAGCAGTTCAGGGGGCTTGGGTGAAGCTTTCTTT
TRBV12-3/TRBV12-4	.	TRBD2	TRBJ2-2	CASRASGANTGELFF	TGTGCCAGCAGAGCTAGCGGGGCGAACACCGGGGAGCTGTTTTTT
TRBV7-9	many	.	TRBJ1-1	CASSLGGHSGTEAFF	TGTGCCAGCAGCTTAGGGGGACACTCGGGCACTGAAGCTTTCTTT
TRBV4-3	few	.	TRBJ1-1	CASSRSQGYTEAFF	TGCGCCAGCAGCAGAAGTCAGGGATACACTGAAGCTTTCTTT
TRBV6-1	few	.	TRBJ2-3	CASSPWSGSSTDTQYF	TGTGCCAGCAGTCCCTGGTCAGGTTCTAGCACAGATACGCAGTATTTT
TRBV9	few	TRBD2	TRBJ2-7	CASSVAQEAGAWEQYF	TGTGCCAGCAGCGTAGCTCAAGAAGCGGGGGCATGGGAGCAGTACTTC
TRBV5-1	few	.	TRBJ1-4	CASSTRFRGPHEKLFF	TGCGCCAGCAGCACACGCTTCAGGGGCCCTCATGAAAAACTGTTTTTT
TRBV4-2	.	.	TRBJ1-1	CASNHPGGNTEAFF	TGTGCCAGCAACCACCCCGGGGGGAACACTGAAGCTTTCTTT
TRBV4-1	many	.	TRBJ2-1	CASSQDPERPWQFF	TGCGCCAGCAGCCAAGATCCCGAGCGACCGTGGCAGTTCTTC
TRBV6-1	few	.	TRBJ2-1	CASKQGKNEQFF	TGTGCCAGCAAGCAGGGGAAGAATGAGCAGTTCTTC
TRBV7-3	few	.	TRBJ2-1	CAPSYNEQFF	TGTGCCCCTAGCTACAATGAGCAGTTCTTC
TRBV19	few	.	TRBJ1-1	CASSRWTVNTEAFF	TGTGCCAGTAGTAGGTGGACAGTGAACACTGAAGCTTTCTTT
TRBV3-1	.	.	TRBJ2-7	CASSQGVGASSYEQYF	TGTGCCAGCAGCCAAGGGGTAGGGGCGAGCTCCTACGAGCAGTACTTC
TRBV5-1	many	TRBD2	TRBJ2-1	CASSLGSGAGGLHEQFF	TGCGCCAGCAGCTTGGGTTCAGGAGCGGGGGGGCTGCATGAGCAGTTCTTC
TRBV9	.	TRBD2	TRBJ2-3	CASSVTSGVVPIAQYF	TGTGCCAGCAGCGTCACGAGCGGGGTGGTTCCAATAGCGCAGTATTTT
TRBV2	few	.	TRBJ2-7	CASSEFAGRLKQYF	TGTGCCAGCAGTGAATTTGCCGGACGGCTTAAGCAGTACTTC
TRBV6-5	few	TRBD2	TRBJ2-7	CASSYSAAGLAVSYEQYF	TGTGCCAGCAGTTACTCCGCGGCGGGACTAGCGGTCTCCTACGAGCAGTACTTC
TRBV2	few	TRBD2	TRBJ2-3	CASSNRLAGDPDTQYF	TGTGCCAGCAGTAATAGACTAGCGGGGGACCCGGATACGCAGTATTTT
TRBV7-9	.	.	TRBJ2-7	CASSPWVGSYF	TGTGCCAGCAGCCCTTGGGTAGGGAGCTACTTC
TRBV4-2	.	.	TRBJ1-1	CASSFPTGNTEAFF	TGTGCCAGCAGCTTCCCGACAGGCAACACTGAAGCTTTCTTT
TRBV29-1	few	.	TRBJ1-2	CSVLNGYTF	TGCAGCGTCCTAAATGGCTACACCTTC
TRBV20-1	few	.	TRBJ2-3	CSAIYRAAQYF	TGCAGTGCTATCTACAGGGCAGCGCAGTATTTT
TRBV5-4	.	.	TRBJ1-4	CASSSQSNEKLFF	TGTGCCAGCAGCTCACAGAGTAATGAAAAACTGTTTTTT
TRBV7-3	few	TRBD2	TRBJ2-4	CASSLFGGADIQYF	TGTGCCAGCAGCTTATTCGGGGGGGCGGACATTCAGTACTTC
TRBV7-7	few	TRBD2	TRBJ2-1	CASSPAAGGYNEQFF	TGTGCCAGCAGCCCGGCAGCGGGGGGCTACAATGAGCAGTTCTTC
TRBV7-9	.	.	TRBJ2-1	CSSSLWGSSYNEQFF	TGTTCCAGCAGCTTGTGGGGAAGCTCCTACAATGAGCAGTTCTTC
TRBV20-1	few	.	TRBJ1-2	CSAGRGSYGYTF	TGCAGTGCTGGGCGGGGAAGCTATGGCTACACCTTC
TRBV7-8	few	.	TRBJ1-4	CASSLARGSLREKLFF	TGTGCCAGCAGCTTAGCTCGGGGGAGTTTGCGAGAAAAACTGTTTTTT
TRBV20-1	.	TRBD2	TRBJ2-3	CSARDQRGEGWTDTQYF	TGCAGTGCTAGAGACCAGCGGGGGGAAGGTTGGACAGATACGCAGTATTTT
TRBV6-2/TRBV6-3	few	.	TRBJ2-5	CASSYSQTPVGETQYF	TGTGCCAGCAGTTACTCCCAGACTCCGGTAGGAGAGACCCAGTACTTC
TRBV5-1	few	.	TRBJ2-3	CASSLAGPATDTQYF	TGCGCCAGCAGCTTGGCTGGCCCGGCCACAGATACGCAGTATTTT
TRBV7-3	.	.	TRBJ2-2	CASSLRSLNTGELFF	TGTGCCAGCAGCTTAAGGTCTCTAAACACCGGGGAGCTGTTTTTT
TRBV11-2	.	TRBD2	TRBJ2-1	CASSRSGGVDNEQFF	TGTGCCAGCAGTCGGAGCGGGGGAGTCGACAATGAGCAGTTCTTC
TRBV6-5	.	TRBD1	TRBJ2-4	CASRDRAKNIQYF	TGTGCCAGCAGGGACAGGGCCAAAAACATTCAGTACTTC